This T cell receptor beta chain came from a study of blood T cell repertoires in COVID-19. About the research overall: COVID-19 samples, acute and convalescent, were from the United States, Italy and Spain. In each case, the material was cDNA or gDNA derived from T cells, B-cell-depleted T cells, or PBMCs.

While infection was still active, Seattle patients were enrolled and then followed longitudinally. The repertoire was sequenced with immunoSEQ multiplex PCR; TCRdb's copy has only in-frame clones and lacks some. Of around 400,000 clones listed, around 87% are singletons. The germline gives CDR1 MGHRA, CDR2 YSYEKL. The CDR3 is made up of 14 amino acids. Trimming cost V 6 bases and J 0 bases, with 11 bases left between them. This sequence joins TRBV4-1 and TRBJ1-1; a possible D gene is TRBD1 (5 bases). The origin of this receptor is a woman aged 55-69 years with COVID-19, enrolled during active disease. The sample was peripheral blood. This CDR3 reads CASRLGLLNTEAFF. The CDR3 DNA reads TGCGCCAGCAGGTTGGGACTGCTGAACACTGAAGCTTTCTTT.